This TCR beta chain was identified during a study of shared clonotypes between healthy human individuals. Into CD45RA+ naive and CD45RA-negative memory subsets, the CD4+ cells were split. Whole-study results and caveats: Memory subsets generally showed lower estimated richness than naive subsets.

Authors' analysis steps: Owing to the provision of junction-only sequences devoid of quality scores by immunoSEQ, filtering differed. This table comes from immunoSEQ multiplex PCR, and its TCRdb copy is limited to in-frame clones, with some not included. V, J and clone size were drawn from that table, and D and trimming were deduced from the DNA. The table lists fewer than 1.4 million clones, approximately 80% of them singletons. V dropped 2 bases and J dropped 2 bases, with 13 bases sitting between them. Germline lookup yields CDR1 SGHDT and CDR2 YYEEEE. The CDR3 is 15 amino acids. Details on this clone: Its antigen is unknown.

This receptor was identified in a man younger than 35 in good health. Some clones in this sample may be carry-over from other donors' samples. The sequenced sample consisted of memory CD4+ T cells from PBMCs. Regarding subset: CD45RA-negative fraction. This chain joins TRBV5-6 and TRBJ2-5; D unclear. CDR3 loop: CASSFILRGQETQYF. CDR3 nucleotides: TGTGCCAGCAGCTTCATTCTGCGCGGTCAAGAGACCCAGTACTTC.